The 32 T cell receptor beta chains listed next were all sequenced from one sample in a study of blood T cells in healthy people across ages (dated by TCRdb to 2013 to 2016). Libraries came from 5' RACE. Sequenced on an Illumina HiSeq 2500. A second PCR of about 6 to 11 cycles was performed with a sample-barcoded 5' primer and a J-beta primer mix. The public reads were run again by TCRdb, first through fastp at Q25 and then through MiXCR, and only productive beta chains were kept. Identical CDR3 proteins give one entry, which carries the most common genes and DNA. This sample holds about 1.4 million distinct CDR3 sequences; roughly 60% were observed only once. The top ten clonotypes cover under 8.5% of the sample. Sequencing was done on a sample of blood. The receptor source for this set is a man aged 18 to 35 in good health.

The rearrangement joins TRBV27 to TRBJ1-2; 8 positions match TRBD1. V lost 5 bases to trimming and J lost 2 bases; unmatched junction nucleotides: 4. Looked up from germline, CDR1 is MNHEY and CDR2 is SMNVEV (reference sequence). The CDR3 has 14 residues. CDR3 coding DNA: TGTGCCAGCAGTCAACAGGGGGGGAACTATGGCTACACCTTC. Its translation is CASSQQGGNYGYTF.

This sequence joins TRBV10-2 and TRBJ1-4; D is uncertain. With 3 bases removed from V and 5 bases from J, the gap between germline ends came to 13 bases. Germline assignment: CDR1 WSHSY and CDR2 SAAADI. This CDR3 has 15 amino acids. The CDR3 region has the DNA TGCGCCAGCAGTGACGACCCGAGTTACAATGAAAAACTGTTTTTT. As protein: CASSDDPSYNEKLFF.

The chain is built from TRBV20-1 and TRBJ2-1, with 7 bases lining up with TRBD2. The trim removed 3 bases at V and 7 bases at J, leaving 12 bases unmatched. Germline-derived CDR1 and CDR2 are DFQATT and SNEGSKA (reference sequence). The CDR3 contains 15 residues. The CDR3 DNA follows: TGCAGTGCTAGCTGGAGGGAGGGTACTGCGAATGAGCAGTTCTTC. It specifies CSASWREGTANEQFF.

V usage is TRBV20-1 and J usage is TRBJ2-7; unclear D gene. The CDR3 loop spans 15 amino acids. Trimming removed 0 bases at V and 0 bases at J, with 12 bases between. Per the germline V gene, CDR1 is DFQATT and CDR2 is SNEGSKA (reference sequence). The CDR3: CSARDRKENSYEQYF. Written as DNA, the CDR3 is TGCAGTGCTAGAGATCGGAAAGAGAACTCCTACGAGCAGTACTTC.

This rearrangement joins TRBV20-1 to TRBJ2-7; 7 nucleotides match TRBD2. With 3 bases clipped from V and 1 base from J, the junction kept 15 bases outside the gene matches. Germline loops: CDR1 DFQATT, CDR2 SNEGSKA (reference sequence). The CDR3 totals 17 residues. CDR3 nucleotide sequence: TGCAGTGCTAGTGGGAGCGGGGAGGGTATCTGGTCCTACGAGCAGTACTTC. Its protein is CSASGSGEGIWSYEQYF.

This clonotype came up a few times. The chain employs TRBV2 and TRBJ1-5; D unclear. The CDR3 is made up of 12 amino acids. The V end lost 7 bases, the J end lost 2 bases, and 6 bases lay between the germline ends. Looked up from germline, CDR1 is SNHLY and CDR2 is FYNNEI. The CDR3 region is CASTWGNQPQHF. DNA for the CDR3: TGTGCCAGCACTTGGGGCAATCAGCCCCAGCATTTT.

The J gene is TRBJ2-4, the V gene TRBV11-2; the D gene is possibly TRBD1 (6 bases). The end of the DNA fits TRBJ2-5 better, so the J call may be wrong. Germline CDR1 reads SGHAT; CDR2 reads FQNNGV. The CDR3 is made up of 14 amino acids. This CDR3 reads CASSSPTGLETQYF. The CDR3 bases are TGTGCCAGCAGCTCCCCTACAGGGTTGGAGACCCAGTACTTC.

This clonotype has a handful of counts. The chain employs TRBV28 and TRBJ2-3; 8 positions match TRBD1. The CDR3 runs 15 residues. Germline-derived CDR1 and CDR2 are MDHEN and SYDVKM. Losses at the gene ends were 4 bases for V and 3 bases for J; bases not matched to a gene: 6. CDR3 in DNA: TGTGCCAGCAGTTCTACCAGGGGGCTGACAGATACGCAGTATTTT. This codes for CASSSTRGLTDTQYF. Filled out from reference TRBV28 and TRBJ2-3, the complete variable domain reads DVKVTQSSRYLVKRTGEKVFLECVQDMDHENMFWYRQDPGLGLRLIYFSYDVKMKEKGDIPEGYSVSREKKERFSLILESASTNQTSMYLCASSSTRGLTDTQYFGPGTRLTVL.

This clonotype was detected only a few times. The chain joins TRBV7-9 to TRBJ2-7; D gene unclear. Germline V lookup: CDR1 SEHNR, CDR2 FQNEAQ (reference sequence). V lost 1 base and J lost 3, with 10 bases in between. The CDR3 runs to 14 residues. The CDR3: CASSLETIYYEQYF. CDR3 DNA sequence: TGTGCCAGCAGCTTAGAAACCATCTACTACGAGCAGTACTTC.

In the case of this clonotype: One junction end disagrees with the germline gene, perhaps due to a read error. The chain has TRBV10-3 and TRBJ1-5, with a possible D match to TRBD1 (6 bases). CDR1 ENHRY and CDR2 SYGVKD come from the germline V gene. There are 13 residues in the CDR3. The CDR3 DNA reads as TGTACCATCAACCCGGGGGCGGGACAGCCCCAGCATTTT. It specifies CTINPGAGQPQHF.

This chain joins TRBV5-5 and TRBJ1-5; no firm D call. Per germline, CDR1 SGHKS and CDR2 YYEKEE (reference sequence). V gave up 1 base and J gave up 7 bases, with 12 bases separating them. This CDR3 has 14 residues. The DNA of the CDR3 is TGTGCCAGCAGCTTGATTGGGCTGGGACAGCCCCAGCATTTT. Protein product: CASSLIGLGQPQHF.

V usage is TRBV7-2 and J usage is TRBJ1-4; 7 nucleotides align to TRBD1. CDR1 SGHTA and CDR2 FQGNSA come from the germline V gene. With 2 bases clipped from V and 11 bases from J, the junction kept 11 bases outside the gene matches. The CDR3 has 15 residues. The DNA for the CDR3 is TGTGCCAGCAGCTTACCCCGGGCAGGGGGTCAGAAACTGTTTTTT. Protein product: CASSLPRAGGQKLFF.

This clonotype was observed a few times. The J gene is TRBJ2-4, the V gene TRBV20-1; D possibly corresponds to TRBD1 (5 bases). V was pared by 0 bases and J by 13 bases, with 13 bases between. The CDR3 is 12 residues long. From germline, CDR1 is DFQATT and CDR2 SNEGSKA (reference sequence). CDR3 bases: TGCAGTGCTAGAGAGGGCAGGGAAGAGCAGTACTTC. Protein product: CSAREGREEQYF.

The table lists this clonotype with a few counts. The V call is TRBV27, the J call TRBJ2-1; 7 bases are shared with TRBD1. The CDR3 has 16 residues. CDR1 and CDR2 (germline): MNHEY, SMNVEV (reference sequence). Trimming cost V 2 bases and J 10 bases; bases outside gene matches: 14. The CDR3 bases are TGTGCCAGCAGTTTACCCCCTCGTTACAGGGGCCACGAGCAGTTCTTC. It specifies CASSLPPRYRGHEQFF.

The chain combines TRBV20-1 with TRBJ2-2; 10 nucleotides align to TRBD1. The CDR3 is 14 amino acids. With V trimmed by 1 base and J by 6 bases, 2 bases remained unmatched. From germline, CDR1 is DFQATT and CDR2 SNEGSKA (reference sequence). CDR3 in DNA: TGCAGTGCTAGAGGACAGGGGGCCGCCGGGGAGCTGTTTTTT. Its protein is CSARGQGAAGELFF.

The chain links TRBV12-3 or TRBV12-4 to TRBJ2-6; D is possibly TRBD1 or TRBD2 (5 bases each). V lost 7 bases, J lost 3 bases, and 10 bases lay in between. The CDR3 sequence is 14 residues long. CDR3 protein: CASTLGVGANVLTF. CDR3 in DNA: TGTGCCAGCACCCTGGGGGTTGGGGCCAACGTCCTGACTTTC.

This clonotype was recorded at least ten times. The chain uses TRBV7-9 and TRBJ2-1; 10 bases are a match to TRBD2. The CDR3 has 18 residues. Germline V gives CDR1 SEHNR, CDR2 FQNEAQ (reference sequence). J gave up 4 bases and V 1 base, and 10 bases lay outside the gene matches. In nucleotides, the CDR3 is TGTGCCAGCAGCTTAGGGACCTTAGCGGGAGGCCTTTACAATGAGCAGTTCTTC. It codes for CASSLGTLAGGLYNEQFF.

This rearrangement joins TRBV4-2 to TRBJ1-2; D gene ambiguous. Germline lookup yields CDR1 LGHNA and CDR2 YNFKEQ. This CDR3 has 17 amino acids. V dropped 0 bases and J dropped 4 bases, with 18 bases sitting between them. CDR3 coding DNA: TGTGCCAGCAGCCAAGATATCGGCAGCCCCAGAACCTATGGCTACACCTTC. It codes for CASSQDIGSPRTYGYTF.

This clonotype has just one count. This CDR3 is CAISEEGPNTEAFF. The CDR3 bases are TGTGCCATCAGTGAGGAGGGGCCTAACACTGAAGCTTTCTTT. The chain is built from TRBV10-3 and TRBJ1-1, with a possible D match to TRBD1 (5 bases). Germline lookup yields CDR1 ENHRY and CDR2 SYGVKD. V was cut by 2 bases and J by 2 bases, with 9 bases left in between. This CDR3 comprises 14 residues.

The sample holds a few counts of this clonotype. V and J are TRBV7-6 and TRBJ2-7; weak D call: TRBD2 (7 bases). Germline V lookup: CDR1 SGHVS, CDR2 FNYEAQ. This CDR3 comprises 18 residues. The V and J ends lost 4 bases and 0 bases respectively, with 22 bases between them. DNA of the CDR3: TGTGCCAGCAGCTCTAGTGGGGGGGCAGGGGCCCTCTCCTACGAGCAGTACTTC. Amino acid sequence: CASSSSGGAGALSYEQYF.

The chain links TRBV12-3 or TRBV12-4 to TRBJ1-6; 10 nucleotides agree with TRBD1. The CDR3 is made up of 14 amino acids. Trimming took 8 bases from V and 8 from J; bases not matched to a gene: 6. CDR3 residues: CASLTGGRDSPLHF. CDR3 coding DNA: TGTGCCAGCCTGACAGGGGGCAGGGATTCACCCCTCCACTTT.

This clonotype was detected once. CDR3 residues: CASSQRHGSLVSDTQYF. CDR3 nucleotide sequence: TGCGCCAGCAGCCAGAGGCATGGCAGCCTCGTTTCTGATACGCAGTATTTT. This rearrangement joins TRBV4-3 to TRBJ2-3; unclear D gene. Germline-derived CDR1 and CDR2 are LGHNA and YSLEER. The CDR3 loop spans 17 amino acids. Deletions cut 3 bases from V and 6 bases from J, with 22 bases between.

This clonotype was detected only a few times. CDR3 region: CASSQDFGTTPTDTQYF. The CDR3 DNA sequence: TGTGCCAGCAGCCAAGATTTTGGGACCACTCCCACAGATACGCAGTATTTT. The V and J genes are TRBV4-2 and TRBJ2-3; TRBD1 or TRBD2 may be the D gene (5 bases each). Trimming pared 0 bases from V and 2 bases from J, leaving 15 bases between. CDR1 and CDR2 (germline): LGHNA, YNFKEQ. The CDR3 is made up of 17 amino acids.

Here the CDR3 DNA reads TGCAGTGCTGCGGGGGGGACCCAGTACTTC. Protein sequence: CSAAGGTQYF. The chain links TRBV20-1 to TRBJ2-7, with TRBD2 matching over 8 bases. The end of the DNA aligns better with TRBJ2-5, so the J call may be wrong. The germline V gene encodes CDR1 DFQATT and CDR2 SNEGSKA (reference sequence). This CDR3 region has 10 residues.

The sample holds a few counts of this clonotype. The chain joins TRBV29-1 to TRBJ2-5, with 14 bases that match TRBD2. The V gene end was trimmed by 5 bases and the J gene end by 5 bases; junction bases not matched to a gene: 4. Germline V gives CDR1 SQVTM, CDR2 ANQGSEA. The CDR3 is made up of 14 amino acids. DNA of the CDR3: TGCAGCGTTCTTGGACTAGCGGGAGGTGAGACCCAGTACTTC. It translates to CSVLGLAGGETQYF.

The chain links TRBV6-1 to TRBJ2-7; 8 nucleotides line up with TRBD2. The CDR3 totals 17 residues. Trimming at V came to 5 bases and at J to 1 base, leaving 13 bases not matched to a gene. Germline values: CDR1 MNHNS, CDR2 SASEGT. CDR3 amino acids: CASSPLPASGSSYEQYF. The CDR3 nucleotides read TGTGCCAGCAGTCCCCTCCCCGCTAGCGGGTCTTCCTACGAGCAGTACTTC.

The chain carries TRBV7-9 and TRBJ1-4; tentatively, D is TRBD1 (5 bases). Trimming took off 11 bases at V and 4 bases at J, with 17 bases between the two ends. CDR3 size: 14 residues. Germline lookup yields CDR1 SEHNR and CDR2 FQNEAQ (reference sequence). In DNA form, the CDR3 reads TGTGCCCTCCAGGCAGGGTCCGTTAATGAAAAACTGTTTTTT. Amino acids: CALQAGSVNEKLFF. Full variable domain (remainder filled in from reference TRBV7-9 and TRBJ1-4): DTGVSQNPRHKITKRGQNVTFRCDPISEHNRLYWYRQTLGQGPEFLTYFQNEAQLEKSRLLSDRFSAERPKGSFSTLEIQRTEQGDSAMYLCALQAGSVNEKLFFGSGTQLSVL.

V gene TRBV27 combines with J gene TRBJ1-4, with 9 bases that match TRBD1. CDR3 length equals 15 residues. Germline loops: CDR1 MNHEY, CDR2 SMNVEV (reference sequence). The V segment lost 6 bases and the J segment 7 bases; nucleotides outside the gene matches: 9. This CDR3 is CASSTGTGYREKLFF. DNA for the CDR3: TGTGCCAGCAGCACCGGGACAGGGTATCGTGAAAAACTGTTTTTT.

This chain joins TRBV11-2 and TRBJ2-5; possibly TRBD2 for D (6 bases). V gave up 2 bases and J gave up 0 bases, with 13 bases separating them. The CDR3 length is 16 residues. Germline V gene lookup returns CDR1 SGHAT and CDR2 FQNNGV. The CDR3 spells CASSLRSRGYQETQYF. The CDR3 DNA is TGTGCCAGCAGCTTAAGGTCCCGGGGGTACCAAGAGACCCAGTACTTC.

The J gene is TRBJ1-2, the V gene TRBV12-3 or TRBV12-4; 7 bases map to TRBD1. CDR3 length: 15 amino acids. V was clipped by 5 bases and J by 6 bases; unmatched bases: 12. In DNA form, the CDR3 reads TGTGCCAGCAGTCGACTCGGGACAGAAGGGAATGGCTACACCTTC. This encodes CASSRLGTEGNGYTF.

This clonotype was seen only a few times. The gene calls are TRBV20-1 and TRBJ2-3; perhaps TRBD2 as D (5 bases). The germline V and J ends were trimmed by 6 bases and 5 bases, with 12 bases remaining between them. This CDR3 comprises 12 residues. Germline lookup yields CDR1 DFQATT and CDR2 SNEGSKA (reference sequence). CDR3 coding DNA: TGCAGTGCGTTTAGCGAGGGAGATACGCAGTATTTT. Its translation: CSAFSEGDTQYF.

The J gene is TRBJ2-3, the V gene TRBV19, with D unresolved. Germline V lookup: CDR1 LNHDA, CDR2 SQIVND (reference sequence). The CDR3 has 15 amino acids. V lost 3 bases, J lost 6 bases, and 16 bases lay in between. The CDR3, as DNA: TGTGCCAGTAGTATCTCGTGGACCCACCGCGATACGCAGTATTTT. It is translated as CASSISWTHRDTQYF.